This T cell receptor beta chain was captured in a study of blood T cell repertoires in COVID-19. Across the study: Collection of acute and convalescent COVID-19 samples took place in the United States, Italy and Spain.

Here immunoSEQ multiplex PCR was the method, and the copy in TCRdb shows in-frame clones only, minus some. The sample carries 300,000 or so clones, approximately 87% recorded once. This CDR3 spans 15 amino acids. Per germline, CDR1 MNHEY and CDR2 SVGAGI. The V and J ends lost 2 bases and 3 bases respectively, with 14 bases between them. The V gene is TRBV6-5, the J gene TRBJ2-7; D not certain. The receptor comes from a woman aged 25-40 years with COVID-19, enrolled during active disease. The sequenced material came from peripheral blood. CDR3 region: CASSYLIDTFYEQYF. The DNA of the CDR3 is TGTGCCAGCAGTTACCTCATAGACACCTTCTACGAGCAGTACTTC.